These 25 T cell receptor beta chains were sequenced from one sample in a study of T cells in localized non-small cell lung cancer. Using immunoSEQ multiplex PCR, the repertoire was profiled, and TCRdb retains in-frame clones only, with some absent. The sample includes tens of thousands of clones, approximately 91% seen only once; the top ten take 10% to 15%. This specimen consisted of peripheral blood, obtained before any cancer treatment. The receptors come from a male donor older than 55 with stage I lung adenocarcinoma.

V usage is TRBV6-1 and J usage is TRBJ1-4; D gene ambiguous. V was shortened by 7 bases and J by 8 bases, with 11 bases between the two germline ends. CDR1 is MNHNS and CDR2 is SASEGT in the germline V gene. The CDR3 totals 12 residues. The CDR3 bases are TGTGCCAGCACCGAGAGGGCGGAAAAACTGTTTTTT. Translated: CASTERAEKLFF.

The V and J genes are TRBV30 and TRBJ1-1; D not resolved. The CDR3 is 14 amino acids. V was shortened by 5 bases and J by 6 bases, with 19 bases between the two germline ends. Per the germline V gene, CDR1 is GTSNPN and CDR2 is SVGIG (reference sequence). The CDR3 nucleotides read TGTGCCTGGGCGAACCGGGTCCCAGCCGCTGAAGCTTTCTTT. It specifies CAWANRVPAAEAFF.

The V call is TRBV7-2, the J call TRBJ1-1, with D perhaps TRBD1 (5 bases). Looked up from germline, CDR1 is SGHTA and CDR2 is FQGNSA. Trimming removed 4 bases at V and 4 bases at J, with 10 bases between. The CDR3 is made up of 13 amino acids. CDR3 in amino acids: CASSSSGSTEAFF. The CDR3 nucleotides read TGTGCCAGCAGCTCGTCAGGGTCCACTGAAGCTTTCTTT.

The rearrangement joins TRBV28 to TRBJ2-5; 10 bases are a match to TRBD2. The length of the CDR3 is 18 residues. After removal of 3 bases from V and 0 bases from J, the junction contained 10 bases not matched to a gene. Germline assignment: CDR1 MDHEN and CDR2 SYDVKM. CDR3 sequence (DNA): TGTGCCAGCAGTTTTTCGGCTAGCGGGGGTGGGTACCAAGAGACCCAGTACTTC. Encoded protein: CASSFSASGGGYQETQYF.

This sequence joins TRBV28 and TRBJ1-5; 7 bases fit TRBD1. The CDR3 length is 18 residues. The germline gives CDR1 MDHEN, CDR2 SYDVKM. Trimming at V came to 5 bases and at J to 9 bases, leaving 22 bases not matched to a gene. In nucleotides, the CDR3 is TGTGCCAGCAGTCCACGAGGGCAGGGGGGGCTATTTTTACCGCCCCAGCATTTT. It yields the protein CASSPRGQGGLFLPPQHF.

The chain carries TRBV25-1 and TRBJ1-5; D not resolved. The CDR3 is 14 amino acids. V lost 4 bases and J 0 bases, leaving 7 bases between the germline ends. Germline CDR1 MGHDK, CDR2 SYGVNS. CDR3 amino acids: CASSAVYSNQPQHF. CDR3 bases: TGTGCCAGCAGTGCGGTATATAGCAATCAGCCCCAGCATTTT. Full variable domain (remainder filled in from reference TRBV25-1 and TRBJ1-5): EADIYQTPRYLVIGTGKKITLECSQTMGHDKMYWYQQDPGMELHLIHYSYGVNSTEKGDLSSESTVSRIRTEHFPLTLESARPSHTSQYLCASSAVYSNQPQHFGDGTRLSIL.

The chain is built from TRBV4-3 and TRBJ1-1; D perhaps matches TRBD1 (5 bases). The CDR3 is 15 residues long. CDR1 is LGHNA and CDR2 is YSLEER in the germline V gene. Trimming shortened V by 0 bases and J by 5 bases, and 13 bases separated the two germline ends. CDR3 nucleotides: TGCGCCAGCAGCCAAGATGTCAGGGTGGGGACTGAAGCTTTCTTT. As protein: CASSQDVRVGTEAFF.

The V and J genes are TRBV15 and TRBJ2-5, with unresolved D. The CDR3 runs 13 residues. Germline V gene sequence: CDR1 LNHNV, CDR2 YYDKDF (reference sequence). V was clipped by 0 bases and J by 4 bases, with 6 bases between them. CDR3 sequence: CATSREQGETQYF. The CDR3 DNA follows: TGTGCCACCAGCAGAGAACAAGGAGAGACCCAGTACTTC.

This sequence joins TRBV2 and TRBJ2-2; perhaps TRBD1 as D (6 bases). There are 16 residues in the CDR3. Germline V gene lookup returns CDR1 SNHLY and CDR2 FYNNEI. Trimming stripped 6 bases from V and 1 base from J, with 15 bases between. CDR3 DNA: TGTGCCAGCAGCGGGACCGGGACACTGAACACCGGGGAGCTGTTTTTT. Its translation is CASSGTGTLNTGELFF.

V usage is TRBV23-1 and J usage is TRBJ1-1, with D uncertain. Being an ORF, TRBV23-1 has a function that is uncertain. This CDR3 is 11 amino acids long. The ends were cut back, 4 bases at V and 11 bases at J, with 11 bases in the middle. CDR3 residues: CASSPRVRAFF. The CDR3 DNA reads TGCGCCAGCAGTCCCCGTGTTCGGGCTTTCTTT.

The J gene is TRBJ1-2, the V gene TRBV10-2, with no clear D. This CDR3 contains 13 residues. In germline, CDR1 is WSHSY, CDR2 SAAADI. Deletions cut 4 bases from V and 0 bases from J, with 6 bases between. CDR3 nucleotides: TGCGCCAGCAGTGTTGACTCTAACTATGGCTACACCTTC. Translation gives CASSVDSNYGYTF.

This chain uses TRBV7-2 with TRBJ2-5; D possibly corresponds to TRBD2 (6 bases). Trimming took off 3 bases at V and 8 bases at J, with 13 bases between the two ends. Germline values: CDR1 SGHTA, CDR2 FQGNSA. CDR3 length: 13 amino acids. CDR3 coding DNA: TGTGCCAGCAGCTTTGGGGGGAGAGAAACCCAGTACTTC. Protein: CASSFGGRETQYF. The full variable domain, its missing parts supplied by reference TRBV7-2 and TRBJ2-5, is GAGVSQSPSNKVTEKGKDVELRCDPISGHTALYWYRQSLGQGLEFLIYFQGNSAPDKSGLPSDRFSAERTGGSVSTLTIQRTQQEDSAVYLCASSFGGRETQYFGPGTRLLVL.

The chain has TRBV27 and TRBJ1-6; TRBD1 might be the D (5 bases). The CDR3 extends over 14 amino acids. Germline V gene lookup returns CDR1 MNHEY and CDR2 SMNVEV (reference sequence). The V end lost 5 bases, the J end lost 6 bases, and 11 bases lay between the germline ends. The CDR3 nucleotides read TGTGCCAGCAGTACCCCGGACACTAATTCACCCCTCCACTTT. This gives the protein CASSTPDTNSPLHF.

The genes are TRBV7-6 and TRBJ1-5; D is possibly TRBD1 (6 bases). V lost 5 bases to trimming and J lost 6 bases, with 11 bases between them. Germline V gene lookup returns CDR1 SGHVS and CDR2 FNYEAQ. This CDR3 contains 13 residues. The CDR3 is CASSRQEGQPQHF. DNA of the CDR3: TGTGCCAGCAGCCGACAGGAAGGTCAGCCCCAGCATTTT.

The rearrangement joins TRBV9 to TRBJ2-1; 9 bases map to TRBD2. Germline V lookup: CDR1 SGDLS, CDR2 YYNGEE. The CDR3 consists of 16 residues. J gave up 7 bases and V 0 bases, and 8 bases lay outside the gene matches. The CDR3 coding sequence is TGTGCCAGCAGCGTAGTTGGCAGCGGGGGGCTTAATGAGCAGTTCTTC. Translation gives CASSVVGSGGLNEQFF.

The V and J genes are TRBV19 and TRBJ1-5; D possibly corresponds to TRBD1 (6 bases). Trimming stripped 7 bases from V and 0 bases from J, with 16 bases between. CDR1 and CDR2 (germline): LNHDA, SQIVND (reference sequence). CDR3 length equals 16 residues. The CDR3 loop is CASTSTGINSNQPQHF. The CDR3 nucleotides read TGTGCCAGTACCTCAACAGGGATCAATAGCAATCAGCCCCAGCATTTT.

The chain has TRBV27 and TRBJ2-7; 7 bases match TRBD1. Germline loops: CDR1 MNHEY, CDR2 SMNVEV (reference sequence). Trimming took 6 bases from V and 1 from J; bases not matched to a gene: 6. The CDR3 runs to 14 residues. CDR3 loop: CASRGMTGSYEQYF. For the CDR3, the DNA is TGTGCCAGCAGGGGTATGACAGGGTCCTACGAGCAGTACTTC.

The rearrangement uses TRBV10-3 and TRBJ1-3; 10 positions match TRBD1. The CDR3 runs 16 residues. V trimming: 6 bases; J trimming: 3 bases; junction bases outside the gene matches: 8. Germline-derived CDR1 and CDR2 are ENHRY and SYGVKD. Here the CDR3 reads CAISSDRGSGGNTIYF. In DNA form, the CDR3 reads TGTGCCATCAGCTCGGACAGGGGGTCCGGTGGAAACACCATATATTTT.

This sequence joins TRBV5-1 and TRBJ2-7; TRBD2 matches 9 bases. Germline V gives CDR1 SGHRS, CDR2 YFSETQ. The CDR3 has 15 residues. V lost 5 bases and J lost 2; bases outside the gene matches: 8. The CDR3 coding sequence is TGCGCCAGCAGGTCTACTAGCGGGCCCACCTACGAGCAGTACTTC. Encoded protein: CASRSTSGPTYEQYF.

This sequence joins TRBV10-3 and TRBJ1-4; no reliable D call. The CDR3 contains 14 residues. Germline values: CDR1 ENHRY, CDR2 SYGVKD. V shed 3 bases and J shed 1 base, with 6 bases lying between them. Here the CDR3 reads CAISDPVTNEKLFF. The CDR3 DNA follows: TGTGCCATCAGTGATCCGGTAACTAATGAAAAACTGTTTTTT.

This chain uses TRBV5-6 with TRBJ1-3, with TRBD1 matching over 9 bases. The CDR3 consists of 17 residues. The V segment lost 1 base and the J segment 2 bases; nucleotides outside the gene matches: 7. Germline CDR1 reads SGHDT; CDR2 reads YYEEEE. CDR3 sequence reads: CASSLPGTGITGNTIYF. The DNA of the CDR3 is TGTGCCAGCAGCTTGCCCGGGACAGGGATTACTGGAAACACCATATATTTT.

The J gene is TRBJ2-2, the V gene TRBV7-2, with unresolved D. The CDR3 is 16 amino acids. CDR1 and CDR2 from the germline V gene are SGHTA and FQGNSA. V was trimmed by 2 bases and J by 0 bases, leaving 10 bases between them. In DNA form, the CDR3 reads TGTGCCAGCAGCTTACAGGCTATTTCGAACACCGGGGAGCTGTTTTTT. It encodes CASSLQAISNTGELFF.

The chain employs TRBV7-2 and TRBJ2-2; 8 positions match TRBD2. The CDR3 is made up of 16 amino acids. V was pared by 5 bases and J by 3 bases, with 8 bases of the junction left unmatched. Germline loops: CDR1 SGHTA, CDR2 FQGNSA. CDR3 region: CASSKNLGRDTGELFF. CDR3 bases: TGTGCCAGCAGCAAAAACCTCGGGAGGGACACCGGGGAGCTGTTTTTT.

This clone was observed once. The chain is built from TRBV28 and TRBJ2-2; the D is unclear. V lost 3 bases and J lost 6, with 2 bases in between. The germline V gene encodes CDR1 MDHEN and CDR2 SYDVKM. This CDR3 spans 11 amino acids. DNA of the CDR3: TGTGCCAGCAGTTTCCCCGGGGAGCTGTTTTTT. This translates into CASSFPGELFF.

V usage is TRBV30 and J usage is TRBJ2-1, with 7 bases identical to TRBD2. There are 14 residues in the CDR3. J gave up 3 bases and V 3 bases, and 5 bases lay outside the gene matches. Germline lookup yields CDR1 GTSNPN and CDR2 SVGIG (reference sequence). This chain's CDR3 is CAWSPASGYNEQFF. CDR3 nucleotides: TGTGCCTGGAGCCCGGCTAGCGGCTACAATGAGCAGTTCTTC.